The TCR beta chain under discussion was sequenced for a study of OX40 agonist ivuxolimab in advanced cancers. Findings of the study overall: Some of the nonresponding patients also showed low levels of normalized T-cell clonal expansion.

This clone was observed a single time. The antigen is unknown. The CDR3 runs 17 residues. Germline assignment: CDR1 MNHEY and CDR2 SMNVEV (reference sequence). V shed 0 bases and J shed 4 bases, with 16 bases lying between them. Clones were read by immunoSEQ multiplex PCR, and TCRdb kept only the in-frame ones, dropping some. Of tens of thousands of clones in the sample, about 87% were seen once. The sample in question was CD4+ or CD8+ T cells sorted from blood, obtained in a trial of the OX40 agonist ivuxolimab. The chain recombines TRBV27 with TRBJ2-1; D uncertain. This TCR derives from an adult with an advanced solid tumor such as melanoma, head and neck, liver or kidney cancer. Here the CDR3 reads CASSLSTLPNGYNEQFF. The CDR3 DNA sequence: TGTGCCAGCAGTTTATCGACCCTCCCAAATGGGTACAATGAGCAGTTCTTC.